The clone carrying this T cell receptor beta chain was detected many times. The sample belongs to a study of T-cell reconstitution after alpha-beta-depleted transplantation in children. It was with unique molecular identifiers that the TCRbeta library was prepared. Each CDR3 protein is one row after TCRdb ran MiXCR on the PCR reads. Of about 600,000 distinct CDR3 sequences listed, 10% to 13% are singletons. Germline V gives CDR1 LNHNV, CDR2 YYDKDF (reference sequence). The CDR3 contains 15 residues. The ends were cut back, 1 base at V and 0 bases at J, with 7 bases in the middle. This rearrangement joins TRBV15 to TRBJ2-1, with D unclear. The TCR comes from a human donor who donated a stem cell graft to a child with acute myeloid leukemia. This sample comprised PBMCs from the stem cell graft donor, obtained from the stem cell graft. In DNA, the CDR3 is TGTGCCACCAGCAGAGCTGCCTACTCCTACAATGAGCAGTTCTTC. This gives the protein CATSRAAYSYNEQFF.